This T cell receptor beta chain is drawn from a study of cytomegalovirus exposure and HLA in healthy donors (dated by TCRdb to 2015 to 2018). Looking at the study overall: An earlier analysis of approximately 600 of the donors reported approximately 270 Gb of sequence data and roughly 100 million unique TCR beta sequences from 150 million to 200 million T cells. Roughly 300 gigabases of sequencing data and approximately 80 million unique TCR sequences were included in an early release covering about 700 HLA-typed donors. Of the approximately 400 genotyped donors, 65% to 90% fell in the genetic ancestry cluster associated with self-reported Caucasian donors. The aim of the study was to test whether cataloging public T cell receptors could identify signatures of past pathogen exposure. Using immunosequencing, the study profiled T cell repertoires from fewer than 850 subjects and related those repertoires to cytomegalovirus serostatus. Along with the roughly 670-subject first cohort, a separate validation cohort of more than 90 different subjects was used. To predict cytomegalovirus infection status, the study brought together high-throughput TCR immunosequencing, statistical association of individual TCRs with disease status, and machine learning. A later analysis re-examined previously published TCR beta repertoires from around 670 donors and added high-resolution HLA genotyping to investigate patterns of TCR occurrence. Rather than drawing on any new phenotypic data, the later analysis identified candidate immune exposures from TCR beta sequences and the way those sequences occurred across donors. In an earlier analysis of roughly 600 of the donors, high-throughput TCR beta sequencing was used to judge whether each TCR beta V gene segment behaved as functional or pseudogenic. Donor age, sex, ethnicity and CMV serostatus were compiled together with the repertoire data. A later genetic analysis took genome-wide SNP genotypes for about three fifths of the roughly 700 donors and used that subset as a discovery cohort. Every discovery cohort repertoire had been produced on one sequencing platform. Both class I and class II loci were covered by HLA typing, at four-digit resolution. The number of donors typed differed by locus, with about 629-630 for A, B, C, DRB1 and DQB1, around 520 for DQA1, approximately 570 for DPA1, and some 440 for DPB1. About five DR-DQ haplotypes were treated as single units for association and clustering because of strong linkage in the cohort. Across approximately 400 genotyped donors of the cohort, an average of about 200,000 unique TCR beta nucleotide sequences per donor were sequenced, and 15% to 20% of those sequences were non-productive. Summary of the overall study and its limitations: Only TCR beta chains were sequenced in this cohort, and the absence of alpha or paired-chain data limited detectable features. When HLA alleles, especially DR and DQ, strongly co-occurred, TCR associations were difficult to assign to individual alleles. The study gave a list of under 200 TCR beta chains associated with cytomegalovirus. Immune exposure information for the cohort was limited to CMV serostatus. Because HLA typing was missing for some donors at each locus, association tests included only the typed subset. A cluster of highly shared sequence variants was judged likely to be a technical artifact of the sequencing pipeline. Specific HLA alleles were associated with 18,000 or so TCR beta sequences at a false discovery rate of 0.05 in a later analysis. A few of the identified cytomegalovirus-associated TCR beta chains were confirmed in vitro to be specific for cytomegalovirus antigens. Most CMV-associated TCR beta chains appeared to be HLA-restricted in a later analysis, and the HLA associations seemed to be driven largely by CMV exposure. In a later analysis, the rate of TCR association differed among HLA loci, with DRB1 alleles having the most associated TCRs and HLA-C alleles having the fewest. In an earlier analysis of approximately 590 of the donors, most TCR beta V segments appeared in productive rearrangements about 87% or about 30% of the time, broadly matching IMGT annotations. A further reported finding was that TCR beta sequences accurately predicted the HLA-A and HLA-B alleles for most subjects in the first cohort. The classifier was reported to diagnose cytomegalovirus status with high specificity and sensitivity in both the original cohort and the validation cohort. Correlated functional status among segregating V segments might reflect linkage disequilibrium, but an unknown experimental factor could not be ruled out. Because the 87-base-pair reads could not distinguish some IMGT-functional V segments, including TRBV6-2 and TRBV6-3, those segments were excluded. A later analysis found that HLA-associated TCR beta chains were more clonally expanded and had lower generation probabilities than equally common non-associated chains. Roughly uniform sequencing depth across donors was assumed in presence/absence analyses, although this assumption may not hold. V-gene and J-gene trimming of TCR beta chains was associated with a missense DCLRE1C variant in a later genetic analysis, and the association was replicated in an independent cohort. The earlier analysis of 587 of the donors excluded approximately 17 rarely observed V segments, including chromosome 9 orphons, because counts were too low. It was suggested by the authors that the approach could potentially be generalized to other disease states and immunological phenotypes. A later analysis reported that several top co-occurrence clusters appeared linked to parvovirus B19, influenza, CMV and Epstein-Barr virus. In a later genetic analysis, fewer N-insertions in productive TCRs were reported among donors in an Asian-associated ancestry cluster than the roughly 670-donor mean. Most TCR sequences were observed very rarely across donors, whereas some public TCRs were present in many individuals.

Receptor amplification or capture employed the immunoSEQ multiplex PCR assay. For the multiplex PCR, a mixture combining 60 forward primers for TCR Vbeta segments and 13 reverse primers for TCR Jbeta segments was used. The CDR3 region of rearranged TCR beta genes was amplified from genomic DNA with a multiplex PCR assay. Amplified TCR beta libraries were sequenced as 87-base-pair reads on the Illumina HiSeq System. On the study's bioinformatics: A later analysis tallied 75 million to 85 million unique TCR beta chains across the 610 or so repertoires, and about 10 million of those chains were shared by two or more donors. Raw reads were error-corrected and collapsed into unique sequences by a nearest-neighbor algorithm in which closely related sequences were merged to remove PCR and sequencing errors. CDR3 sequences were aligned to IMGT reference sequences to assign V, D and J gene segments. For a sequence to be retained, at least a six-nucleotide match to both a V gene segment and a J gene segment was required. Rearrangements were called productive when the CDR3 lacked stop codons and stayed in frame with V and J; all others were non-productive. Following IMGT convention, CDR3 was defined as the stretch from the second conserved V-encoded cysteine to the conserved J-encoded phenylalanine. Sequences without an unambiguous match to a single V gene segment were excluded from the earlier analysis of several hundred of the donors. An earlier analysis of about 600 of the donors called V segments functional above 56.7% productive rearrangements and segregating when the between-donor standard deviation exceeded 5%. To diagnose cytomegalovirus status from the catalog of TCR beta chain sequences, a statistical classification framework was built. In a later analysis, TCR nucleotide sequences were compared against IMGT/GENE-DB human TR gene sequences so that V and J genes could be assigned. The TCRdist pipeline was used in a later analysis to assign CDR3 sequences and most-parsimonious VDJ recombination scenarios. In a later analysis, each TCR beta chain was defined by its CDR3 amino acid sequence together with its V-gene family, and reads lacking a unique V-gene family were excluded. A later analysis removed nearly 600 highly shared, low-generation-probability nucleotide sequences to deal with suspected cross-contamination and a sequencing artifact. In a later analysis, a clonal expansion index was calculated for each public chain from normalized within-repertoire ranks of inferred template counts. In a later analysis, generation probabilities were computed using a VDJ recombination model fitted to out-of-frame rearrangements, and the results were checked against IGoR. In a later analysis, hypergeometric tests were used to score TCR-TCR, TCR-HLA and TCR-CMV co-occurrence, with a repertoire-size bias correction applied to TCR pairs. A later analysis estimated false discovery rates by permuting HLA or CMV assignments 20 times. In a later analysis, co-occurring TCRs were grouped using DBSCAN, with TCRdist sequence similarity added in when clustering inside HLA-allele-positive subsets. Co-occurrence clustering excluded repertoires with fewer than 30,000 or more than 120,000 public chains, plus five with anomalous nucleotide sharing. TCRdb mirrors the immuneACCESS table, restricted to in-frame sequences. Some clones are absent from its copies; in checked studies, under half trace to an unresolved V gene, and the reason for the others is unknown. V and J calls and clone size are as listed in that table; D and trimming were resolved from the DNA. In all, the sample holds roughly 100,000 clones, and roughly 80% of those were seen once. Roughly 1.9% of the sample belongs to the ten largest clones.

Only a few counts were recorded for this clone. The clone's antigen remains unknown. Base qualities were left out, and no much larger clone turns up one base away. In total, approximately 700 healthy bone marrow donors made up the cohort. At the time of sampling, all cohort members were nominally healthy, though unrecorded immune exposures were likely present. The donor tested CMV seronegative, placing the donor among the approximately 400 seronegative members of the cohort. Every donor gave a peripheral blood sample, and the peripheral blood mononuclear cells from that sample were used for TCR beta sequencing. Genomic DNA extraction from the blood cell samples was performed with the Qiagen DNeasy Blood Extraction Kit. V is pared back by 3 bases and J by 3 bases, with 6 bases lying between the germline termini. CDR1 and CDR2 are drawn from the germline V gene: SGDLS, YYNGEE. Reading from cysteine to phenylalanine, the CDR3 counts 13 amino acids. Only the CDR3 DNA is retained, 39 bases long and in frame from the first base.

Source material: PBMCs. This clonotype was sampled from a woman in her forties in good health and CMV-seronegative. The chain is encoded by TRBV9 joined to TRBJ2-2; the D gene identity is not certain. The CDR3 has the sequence CASSAIYTGELFF. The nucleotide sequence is TGTGCCAGCAGCGCTATATACACCGGGGAGCTGTTTTTT.